The subject of this entry is one T cell receptor beta chain. Clones were read by immunoSEQ multiplex PCR, and TCRdb kept only the in-frame ones, dropping some. The top ten clones hold 9.3% of a sample with about 73,000 clones, roughly 87% of them seen once. The sample comes from a study of T cell responses to AZD1222 COVID-19 vaccine. CDR3 length equals 13 residues. Per the germline V gene, CDR1 is SNHLY and CDR2 is FYNNEI. With 4 bases removed from V and 7 bases from J, the gap between germline ends came to 13 bases. This receptor was identified in an adult who received the AZD1222 COVID-19 vaccine. Material: peripheral blood, obtained 28 days after the second AZD1222 dose. The chain couples TRBV2 to TRBJ2-5, with D unclear. The CDR3 loop reads CASSGRDPGTQYF. The CDR3 bases are TGTGCCAGCAGTGGACGTGACCCCGGGACCCAGTACTTC.